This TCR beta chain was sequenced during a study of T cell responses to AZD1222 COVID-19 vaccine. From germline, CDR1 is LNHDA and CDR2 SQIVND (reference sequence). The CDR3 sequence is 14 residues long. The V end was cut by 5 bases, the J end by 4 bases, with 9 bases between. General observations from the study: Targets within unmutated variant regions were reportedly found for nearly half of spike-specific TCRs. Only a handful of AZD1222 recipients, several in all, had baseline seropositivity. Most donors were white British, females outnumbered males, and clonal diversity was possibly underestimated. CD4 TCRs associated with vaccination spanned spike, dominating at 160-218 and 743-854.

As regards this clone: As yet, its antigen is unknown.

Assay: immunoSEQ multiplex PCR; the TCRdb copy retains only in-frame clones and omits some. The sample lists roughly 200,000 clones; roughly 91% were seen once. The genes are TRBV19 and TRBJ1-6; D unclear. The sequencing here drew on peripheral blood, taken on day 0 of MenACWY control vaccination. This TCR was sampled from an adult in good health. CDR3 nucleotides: TGTGCCAGTAGTTCTCAAGGGTATAATTCACCCCTCCACTTT. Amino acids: CASSSQGYNSPLHF.